The 19 T cell receptor beta chains below all came from one sample that was sequenced in a study of OX40 agonist ivuxolimab in advanced cancers. Some clones are missing from TCRdb's copy, which holds only in-frame ones; the method was immunoSEQ multiplex PCR. The sample gives 55,000 to 75,000 clones, around 87% of which show up once; approximately 1.4% is in the top ten. Specimen: CD4+ or CD8+ T cells sorted from blood, collected in a trial of the OX40 agonist ivuxolimab. Every receptor here comes from an adult with an advanced solid tumor such as melanoma, head and neck, liver or kidney cancer.

The chain joins TRBV5-5 to TRBJ2-7; D may correspond to TRBD1 or TRBD2 (5 bases each). CDR3 size: 15 residues. V dropped 5 bases and J dropped 3 bases, with 18 bases sitting between them. Germline CDR1 reads SGHKS; CDR2 reads YYEKEE (reference sequence). Written as DNA, the CDR3 is TGTGCCAGCAGTTCGAACGGGGCAGGGAGCTACGAGCAGTACTTC. Amino acid sequence: CASSSNGAGSYEQYF.

This rearrangement joins TRBV14 to TRBJ1-5; D not certain. This CDR3 is built from 13 residues. Trimming left V 0 bases short and J 7 bases short, with 7 bases between. Germline V CDR1 and CDR2: SGHDN, FVKESK. In DNA form, the CDR3 reads TGTGCCAGCAGCCAAGATGTCGGACAGCCCCAGCATTTT. Its translation is CASSQDVGQPQHF. The full variable domain, rest sourced from reference TRBV14 and TRBJ1-5, is EAGVTQFPSHSVIEKGQTVTLRCDPISGHDNLYWYRRVMGKEIKFLLHFVKESKQDESGMPNNRFLAERTGGTYSTLKVQPAELEDSGVYFCASSQDVGQPQHFGDGTRLSIL.

This clone was detected only a few times. A read error may be the cause here, since a much bigger clone is one base away. This chain links TRBV2 with TRBJ2-7; no clear D. The V end was cut by 6 bases, the J end by 0 bases, with 3 bases between. CDR1 and CDR2 from the germline V gene are SNHLY and FYNNEI. The CDR3 is 11 amino acids. The CDR3 nucleotides read TGTGCCAGCAGCATCTCCTACGAGCAGTACTTC. It yields the protein CASSISYEQYF. The whole variable domain, remainder taken from reference TRBV2 and TRBJ2-7, is EPEVTQTPSHQVTQMGQEVILRCVPISNHLYFYWYRQILGQKVEFLVSFYNNEISEKSEIFDDQFSVERPDGSNFTLKIRSTKLEDSAMYFCASSISYEQYFGPGTRLTVT.

This clone has only one observation. The V call is TRBV9, the J call TRBJ1-1; no reliable D call. The ends were cut back, 4 bases at V and 0 bases at J, with 13 bases in the middle. The CDR3 runs 15 residues. CDR1 SGDLS and CDR2 YYNGEE come from the germline V gene. The CDR3 loop is CASSLGGVMNTEAFF. In nucleotides, the CDR3 is TGTGCCAGCAGCCTAGGTGGGGTCATGAACACTGAAGCTTTCTTT.

The rearrangement links TRBV28 to TRBJ2-3; no clear D gene. Trimming took 4 bases from V and 1 from J, leaving 9 bases between them. Germline CDR1 MDHEN, CDR2 SYDVKM. The CDR3 consists of 14 residues. The CDR3 here is CASSSTGGTDTQYF. The DNA of the CDR3 is TGTGCCAGCAGTTCGACTGGAGGCACAGATACGCAGTATTTT.

CDR3 in amino acids: CACRPNTEAFF. CDR3 nucleotide sequence: TGTGCCTGTCGGCCGAACACTGAAGCTTTCTTT. The chain couples TRBV30 to TRBJ1-1, with unresolved D. Germline values: CDR1 GTSNPN, CDR2 SVGIG (reference sequence). The ends were cut back, 6 bases at V and 1 base at J, with 6 bases in the middle. The CDR3 totals 11 residues.

J is TRBJ2-3 and V is TRBV7-6; D gene uncertain. Deletions cut 5 bases from V and 2 bases from J, with 5 bases between. Looked up from germline, CDR1 is SGHVS and CDR2 is FNYEAQ. This CDR3 is built from 12 residues. CDR3: CASSQDTDTQYF. The CDR3 DNA follows: TGTGCCAGCAGCCAGGACACAGATACGCAGTATTTT.

The chain couples TRBV6-5 to TRBJ2-4, with a possible D match to TRBD2 (5 bases). The CDR3 is 16 residues long. V gave up 4 bases and J gave up 0 bases, with 13 bases separating them. Per the germline V gene, CDR1 is MNHEY and CDR2 is SVGAGI. The CDR3 is CASSLRASPAKNIQYF. In nucleotides, the CDR3 is TGTGCCAGCAGTTTGCGGGCCAGCCCAGCCAAAAACATTCAGTACTTC.

The V call is TRBV6-5, the J call TRBJ1-3; TRBD1 might be the D (6 bases). CDR1 is MNHEY, CDR2 SVGAGI, per germline. This CDR3 contains 12 residues. V was cut by 6 bases and J by 4 bases, with 7 bases left in between. The CDR3: CASSDRGNTIYF. CDR3 DNA: TGTGCCAGCAGCGACAGGGGAAACACCATATATTTT.

CDR3 DNA sequence: TGTGCCACCAGCCCCCTCGGGGGCCAAAACATTCAGTACTTC. Protein: CATSPLGGQNIQYF. This chain uses TRBV15 with TRBJ2-4; either TRBD1 or TRBD2 may fit D (6 bases each). V was cut by 5 bases and J by 5 bases, with 13 bases left in between. Germline V CDR1 and CDR2: LNHNV, YYDKDF (reference sequence). CDR3 length equals 14 residues.

V gene TRBV18 combines with J gene TRBJ2-3; D is ambiguous. CDR1 and CDR2 from the germline V gene are KGHSH and LQKENI. This CDR3 has 17 amino acids. The V gene lost 5 bases and the J gene lost 1 base, with 19 bases spanning the gap. The CDR3 spells CASSSRAGPFGTDTQYF. The CDR3 DNA reads TGTGCCAGCTCATCACGGGCCGGCCCATTTGGCACAGATACGCAGTATTTT. Full variable domain (rest looked up from reference TRBV18 and TRBJ2-3): NAGVMQNPRHLVRRRGQEARLRCSPMKGHSHVYWYRQLPEEGLKFMVYLQKENIIDESGMPKERFSAEFPKEGPSILRIQQVVRGDSAAYFCASSSRAGPFGTDTQYFGPGTRLTVL.

V and J are TRBV10-3 and TRBJ1-2, with D possibly matching TRBD1 (6 bases). CDR3 size: 13 residues. Germline CDR1 and CDR2: ENHRY and SYGVKD. Trimming took 3 bases from V and 6 from J, leaving 11 bases between them. Here the CDR3 reads CAISDRTVDGYTF. The CDR3 DNA is TGTGCCATCAGTGACCGGACAGTTGATGGCTACACCTTC.

The rearrangement uses TRBV19 and TRBJ2-4; tentatively, D is TRBD1 or TRBD2 (5 bases each). The length of the CDR3 is 13 residues. V was pared by 4 bases and J by 6 bases, with 10 bases between. Per germline, CDR1 LNHDA and CDR2 SQIVND (reference sequence). CDR3 residues: CASSSRDRNIQYF. The CDR3 DNA reads as TGTGCCAGTAGTAGCCGGGACCGAAACATTCAGTACTTC.

This clone has only one observation. The V gene is TRBV6-6, the J gene TRBJ2-7; 11 nucleotides match TRBD2. This CDR3 is built from 15 residues. V was clipped by 2 bases and J by 3 bases; unmatched bases: 3. Germline CDR1 MNHNY, CDR2 SVGAGI (reference sequence). This CDR3 reads CASSYGTSGSYEQYF. The CDR3 coding sequence is TGTGCCAGCAGTTACGGGACTAGCGGAAGCTACGAGCAGTACTTC.

The chain uses TRBV2 and TRBJ1-1, with TRBD1 identical over 8 bases. The junction had 4 bases not matched to a gene; V was cut back by 5 bases and J by 5 bases. Germline CDR1 reads SNHLY; CDR2 reads FYNNEI. The CDR3 loop spans 13 amino acids. The CDR3 bases are TGTGCCAGCAGTTGGACAGGGAGAACTGAAGCTTTCTTT. Its translation is CASSWTGRTEAFF.

The gene calls are TRBV9 and TRBJ2-5, with 13 bases identical to TRBD2. Germline values: CDR1 SGDLS, CDR2 YYNGEE. The CDR3 length is 15 residues. The ends lost 4 bases at V and 5 bases at J; junction bases unmatched: 5. The CDR3 loop reads CASSLGLAGVETQYF. CDR3 in DNA: TGTGCCAGCAGCCTCGGACTAGCGGGAGTTGAGACCCAGTACTTC.

V gene TRBV28 combines with J gene TRBJ1-2; D is undetermined. The germline V gene has CDR1 MDHEN and CDR2 SYDVKM. Trimming removed 3 bases at V and 8 bases at J, with 13 bases between. The CDR3 has 13 residues. The CDR3 spells CASSLLYDGGYTF. DNA for the CDR3: TGTGCCAGCAGTTTGCTATATGATGGAGGCTACACCTTC.

As to this clone: Other DNA sequences within the sample encode an identical CDR3. The V gene is TRBV18, the J gene TRBJ2-7; 10 positions match TRBD2. V shed 0 bases, J shed 3 bases, and the junction held 2 bases outside the gene matches. This CDR3 has 15 residues. Germline V CDR1 and CDR2: KGHSH, LQKENI. CDR3 coding DNA: TGTGCCAGCTCACCACCGTCTAGCGGGAGCTACGAGCAGTACTTC. Translation: CASSPPSSGSYEQYF. The variable domain in full, with the rest retrieved from reference TRBV18 and TRBJ2-7, is NAGVMQNPRHLVRRRGQEARLRCSPMKGHSHVYWYRQLPEEGLKFMVYLQKENIIDESGMPKERFSAEFPKEGPSILRIQQVVRGDSAAYFCASSPPSSGSYEQYFGPGTRLTVT.

This chain connects TRBV7-9 to TRBJ1-6, with 7 bases lining up with TRBD1. The CDR3 runs to 14 residues. V trimming: 2 bases; J trimming: 7 bases; junction bases outside the gene matches: 2. Germline CDR1 SEHNR, CDR2 FQNEAQ (reference sequence). The CDR3 sequence: CASSLLQGNSPLHF. For the CDR3, the DNA is TGTGCCAGCAGCTTATTACAGGGGAATTCACCCCTCCACTTT.